This T cell receptor (beta chain) was profiled in a study of blood T cell repertoires in COVID-19. Study-wide background: Sites in the United States, Italy and Spain provided acute and convalescent COVID-19 samples. In each case, the material was cDNA or gDNA derived from T cells, B-cell-depleted T cells, or PBMCs.

Per the original data handling: By means of reference gene primer amplification, nucleated cell counts were estimated. Sequencing was performed with immunoSEQ multiplex PCR; in TCRdb, only in-frame clones are kept and a portion is missing. V and J calls and clone size come straight from that table; D and trimming were deduced from the DNA. The sample includes around 78,000 clones, over 80% of them seen just once. The sample holds one count of this clone. The sample comprised peripheral blood. This TCR was recovered from a man aged 45 to 65 with active COVID-19.

CDR3: CASSAGAHQPQHF. Written as DNA, the CDR3 is TGTGCCAGCAGTGCGGGGGCCCATCAGCCCCAGCATTTT. The chain couples TRBV6-2 or TRBV6-3 to TRBJ1-5, with a tentative D call TRBD1 (6 bases). Trimming stripped 5 bases from V and 5 bases from J, with 10 bases between. CDR3 size: 13 residues. Germline V gene lookup returns CDR1 MNHEY and CDR2 SVGEGT.